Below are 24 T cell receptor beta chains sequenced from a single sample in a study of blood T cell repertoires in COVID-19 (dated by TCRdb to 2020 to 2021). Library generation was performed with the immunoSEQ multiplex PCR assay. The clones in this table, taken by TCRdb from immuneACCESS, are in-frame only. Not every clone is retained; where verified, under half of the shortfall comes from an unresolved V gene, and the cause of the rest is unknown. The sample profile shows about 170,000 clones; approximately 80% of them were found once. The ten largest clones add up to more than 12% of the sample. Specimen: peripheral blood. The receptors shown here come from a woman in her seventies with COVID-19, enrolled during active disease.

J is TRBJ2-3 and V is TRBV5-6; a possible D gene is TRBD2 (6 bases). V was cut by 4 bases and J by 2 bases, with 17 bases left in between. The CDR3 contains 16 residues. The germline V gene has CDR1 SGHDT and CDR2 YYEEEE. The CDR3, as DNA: TGTGCCAGCAGCGCAACCGGGACTTCGTTCACAGATACGCAGTATTTT. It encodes CASSATGTSFTDTQYF.

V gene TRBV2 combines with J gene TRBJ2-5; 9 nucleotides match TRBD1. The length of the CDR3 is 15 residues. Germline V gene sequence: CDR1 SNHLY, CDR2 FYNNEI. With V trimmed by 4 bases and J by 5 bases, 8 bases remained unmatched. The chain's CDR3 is CASSGDRDPRETQYF. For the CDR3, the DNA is TGTGCCAGCAGTGGGGACAGGGACCCTCGGGAGACCCAGTACTTC. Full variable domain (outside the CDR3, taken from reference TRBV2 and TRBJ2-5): EPEVTQTPSHQVTQMGQEVILRCVPISNHLYFYWYRQILGQKVEFLVSFYNNEISEKSEIFDDQFSVERPDGSNFTLKIRSTKLEDSAMYFCASSGDRDPRETQYFGPGTRLLVL.

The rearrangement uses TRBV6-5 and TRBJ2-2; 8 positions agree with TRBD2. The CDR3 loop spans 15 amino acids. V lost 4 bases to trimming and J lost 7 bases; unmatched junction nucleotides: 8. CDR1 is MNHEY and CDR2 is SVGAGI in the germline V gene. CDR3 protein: CASSSPPGGGGELFF. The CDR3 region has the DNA TGTGCCAGCAGTTCCCCTCCCGGGGGGGGCGGGGAGCTGTTTTTT.

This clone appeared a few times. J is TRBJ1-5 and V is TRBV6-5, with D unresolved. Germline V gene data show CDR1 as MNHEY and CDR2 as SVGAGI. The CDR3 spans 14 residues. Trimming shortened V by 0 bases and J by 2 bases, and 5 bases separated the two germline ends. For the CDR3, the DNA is TGTGCCAGCAGTTACTCCTCTCGCAATCAGCCCCAGCATTTT. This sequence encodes CASSYSSRNQPQHF.

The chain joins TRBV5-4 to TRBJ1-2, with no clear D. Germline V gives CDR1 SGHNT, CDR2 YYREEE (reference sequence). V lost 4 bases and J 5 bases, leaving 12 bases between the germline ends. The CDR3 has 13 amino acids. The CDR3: CASSKRSLYGYTF. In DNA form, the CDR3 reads TGTGCCAGCAGCAAGCGGAGTCTATATGGCTACACCTTC.

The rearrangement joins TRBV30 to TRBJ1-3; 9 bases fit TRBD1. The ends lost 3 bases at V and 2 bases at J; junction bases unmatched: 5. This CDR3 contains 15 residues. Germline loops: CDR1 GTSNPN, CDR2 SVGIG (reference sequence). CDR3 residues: CAWRVTGGPGNTIYF. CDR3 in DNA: TGTGCCTGGAGGGTTACAGGGGGCCCTGGAAACACCATATATTTT.

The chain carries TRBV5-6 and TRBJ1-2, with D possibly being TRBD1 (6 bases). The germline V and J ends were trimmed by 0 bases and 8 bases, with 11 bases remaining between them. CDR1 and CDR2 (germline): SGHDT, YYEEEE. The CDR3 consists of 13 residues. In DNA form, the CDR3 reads TGTGCCAGCAGCTTGGACAGGGCGCAAGGCTACACCTTC. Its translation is CASSLDRAQGYTF. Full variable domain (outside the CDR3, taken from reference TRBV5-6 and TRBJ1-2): DAGVTQSPTHLIKTRGQQVTLRCSPKSGHDTVSWYQQALGQGPQFIFQYYEEEERQRGNFPDRFSGHQFPNYSSELNVNALLLGDSALYLCASSLDRAQGYTFGSGTRLTVV.

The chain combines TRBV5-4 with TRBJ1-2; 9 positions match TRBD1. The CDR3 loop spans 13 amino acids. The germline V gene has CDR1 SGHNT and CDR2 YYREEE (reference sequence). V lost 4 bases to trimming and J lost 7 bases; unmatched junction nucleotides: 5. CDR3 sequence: CASSKGQGSGYTF. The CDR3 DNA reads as TGTGCCAGCAGCAAGGGACAGGGCTCTGGCTACACCTTC.

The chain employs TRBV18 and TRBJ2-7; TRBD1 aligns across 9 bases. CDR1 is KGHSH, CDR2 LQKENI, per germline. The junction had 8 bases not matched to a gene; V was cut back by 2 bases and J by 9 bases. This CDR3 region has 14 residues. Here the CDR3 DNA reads TGTGCCAGCTCACCAAACCGGGACAGGGTAGGGCAGTACGTC. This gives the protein CASSPNRDRVGQYV.

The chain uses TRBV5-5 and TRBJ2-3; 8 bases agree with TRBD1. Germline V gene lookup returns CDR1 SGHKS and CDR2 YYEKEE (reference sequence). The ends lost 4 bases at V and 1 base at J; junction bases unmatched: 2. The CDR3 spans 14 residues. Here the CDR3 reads CASSPGQGTDTQYF. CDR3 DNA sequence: TGTGCCAGCAGCCCGGGACAGGGCACAGATACGCAGTATTTT. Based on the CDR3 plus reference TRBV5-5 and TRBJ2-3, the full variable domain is DAGVTQSPTHLIKTRGQQVTLRCSPISGHKSVSWYQQVLGQGPQFIFQYYEKEERGRGNFPDRFSARQFPNYSSELNVNALLLGDSALYLCASSPGQGTDTQYFGPGTRLTVL.

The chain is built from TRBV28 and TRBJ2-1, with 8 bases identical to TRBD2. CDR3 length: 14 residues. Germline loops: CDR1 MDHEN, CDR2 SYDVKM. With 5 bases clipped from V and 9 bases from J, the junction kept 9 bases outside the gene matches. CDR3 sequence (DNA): TGTGCCAGCAGTACGGGGGGGCTTGCGAGTGAGCAGTTCTTC. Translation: CASSTGGLASEQFF.

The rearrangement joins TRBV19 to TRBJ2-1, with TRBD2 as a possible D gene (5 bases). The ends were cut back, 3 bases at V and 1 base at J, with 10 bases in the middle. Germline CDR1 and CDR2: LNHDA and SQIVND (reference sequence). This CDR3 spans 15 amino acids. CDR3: CASSIYGISYNEQFF. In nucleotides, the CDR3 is TGTGCCAGTAGTATCTACGGGATATCCTACAATGAGCAGTTCTTC.

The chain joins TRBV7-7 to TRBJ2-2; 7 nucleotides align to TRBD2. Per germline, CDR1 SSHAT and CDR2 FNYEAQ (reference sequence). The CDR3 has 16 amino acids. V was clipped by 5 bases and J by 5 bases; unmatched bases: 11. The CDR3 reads CASSPTALGGTGELFF. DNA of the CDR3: TGTGCCAGCAGCCCGACGGCATTGGGAGGGACCGGGGAGCTGTTTTTT.

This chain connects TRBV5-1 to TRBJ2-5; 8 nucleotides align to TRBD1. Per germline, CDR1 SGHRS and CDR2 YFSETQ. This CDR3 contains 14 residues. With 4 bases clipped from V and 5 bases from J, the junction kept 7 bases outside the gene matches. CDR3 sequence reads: CASSLGRQGETQYF. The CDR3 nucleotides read TGCGCCAGCAGCCTGGGGCGACAGGGGGAGACCCAGTACTTC.

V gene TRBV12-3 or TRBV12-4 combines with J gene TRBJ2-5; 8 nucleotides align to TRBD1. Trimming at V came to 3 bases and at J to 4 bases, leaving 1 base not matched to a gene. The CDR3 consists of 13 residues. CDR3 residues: CASSLGTGETQYF. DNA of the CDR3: TGTGCCAGCAGTTTGGGGACAGGAGAGACCCAGTACTTC.

This chain's CDR3 is CASSSHSDRFGYEQYF. The CDR3 DNA sequence: TGTGCCAGTAGTTCCCACTCGGACAGGTTTGGCTACGAGCAGTACTTC. This chain links TRBV19 with TRBJ2-7, with 7 bases that match TRBD1. Trimming at V came to 5 bases and at J to 3 bases, leaving 13 bases not matched to a gene. Germline values: CDR1 LNHDA, CDR2 SQIVND (reference sequence). This CDR3 has 16 amino acids.

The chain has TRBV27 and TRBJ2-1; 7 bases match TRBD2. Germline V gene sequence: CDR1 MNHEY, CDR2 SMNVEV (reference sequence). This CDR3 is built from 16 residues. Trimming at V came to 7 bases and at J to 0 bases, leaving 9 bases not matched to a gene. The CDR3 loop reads CASNTVRGTSYNEQFF. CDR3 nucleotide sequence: TGTGCCAGCAACACGGTGCGGGGGACCTCCTACAATGAGCAGTTCTTC.

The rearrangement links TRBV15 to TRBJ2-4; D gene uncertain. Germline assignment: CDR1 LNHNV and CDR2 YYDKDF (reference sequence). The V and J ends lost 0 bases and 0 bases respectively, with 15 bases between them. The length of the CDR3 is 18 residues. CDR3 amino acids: CATSREWLGTLAKNIQYF. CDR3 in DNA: TGTGCCACCAGCAGAGAATGGCTAGGCACTCTAGCCAAAAACATTCAGTACTTC.

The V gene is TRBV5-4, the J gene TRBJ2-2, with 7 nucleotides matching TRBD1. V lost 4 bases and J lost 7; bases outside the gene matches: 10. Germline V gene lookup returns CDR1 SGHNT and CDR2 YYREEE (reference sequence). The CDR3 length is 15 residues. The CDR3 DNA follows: TGTGCCAGCAGCCCGCCGACAGGGTCATTCGGGGAGCTGTTTTTT. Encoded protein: CASSPPTGSFGELFF.

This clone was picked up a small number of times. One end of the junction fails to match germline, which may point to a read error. In DNA, the CDR3 is TGTGCTAGCAGCTTAGATCCTGTGGGAGCAGAGACCCAGTACTTC. Residues: CASSLDPVGAETQYF. The rearrangement uses TRBV7-7 and TRBJ2-5; D perhaps matches TRBD2 (5 bases). Germline CDR1 reads SSHAT; CDR2 reads FNYEAQ (reference sequence). This CDR3 comprises 15 residues. Drawing the rest from reference TRBV7-7 and TRBJ2-5, the complete variable domain is GAGVSQSPRYKVTKRGQDVTLRCDPISSHATLYWYQQALGQGPEFLTYFNYEAQPDKSGLPSDRFSAERPEGSISTLTIQRTEQRDSAMYRCASSLDPVGAETQYFGPGTRLLVL.

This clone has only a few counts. The CDR3: CASRMEGGARTEAFF. In nucleotides, the CDR3 is TGTGCCAGTCGCATGGAGGGGGGGGCGCGAACTGAAGCTTTCTTT. The J gene is TRBJ1-1, the V gene TRBV19, with D possibly TRBD1 on 6 matching bases. The CDR3 extends over 15 amino acids. Trimming pared 8 bases from V and 5 bases from J, leaving 21 bases between. The germline gives CDR1 LNHDA, CDR2 SQIVND (reference sequence). Filled out from reference TRBV19 and TRBJ1-1, the complete variable domain reads DGGITQSPKYLFRKEGQNVTLSCEQNLNHDAMYWYRQDPGQGLRLIYYSQIVNDFQKGDIAEGYSVSREKKESFPLTVTSAQKNPTAFYLCASRMEGGARTEAFFGQGTRLTVV.

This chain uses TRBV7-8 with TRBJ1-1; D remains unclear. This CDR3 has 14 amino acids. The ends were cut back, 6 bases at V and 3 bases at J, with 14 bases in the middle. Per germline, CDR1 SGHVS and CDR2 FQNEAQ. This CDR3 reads CASREDDAYTEAFF. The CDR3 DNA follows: TGTGCCAGCAGGGAGGATGACGCGTACACTGAAGCTTTCTTT. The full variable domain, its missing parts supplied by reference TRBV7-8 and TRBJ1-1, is GAGVSQSPRYKVAKRGQDVALRCDPISGHVSLFWYQQALGQGPEFLTYFQNEAQLDKSGLPSDRFFAERPEGSVSTLKIQRTQQEDSAVYLCASREDDAYTEAFFGQGTRLTVV.

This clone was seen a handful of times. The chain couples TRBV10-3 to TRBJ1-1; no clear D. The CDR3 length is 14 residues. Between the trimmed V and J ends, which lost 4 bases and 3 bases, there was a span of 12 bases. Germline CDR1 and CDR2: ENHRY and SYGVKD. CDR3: CAISGRDRYTEAFF. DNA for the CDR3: TGTGCCATCAGTGGGAGGGATAGGTACACTGAAGCTTTCTTT.

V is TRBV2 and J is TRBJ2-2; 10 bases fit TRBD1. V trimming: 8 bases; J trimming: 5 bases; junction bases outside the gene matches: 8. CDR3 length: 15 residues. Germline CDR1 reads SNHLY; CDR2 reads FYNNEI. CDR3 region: CASEGQGVWTGELFF. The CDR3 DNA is TGTGCCAGCGAAGGACAGGGGGTATGGACCGGGGAGCTGTTTTTT.